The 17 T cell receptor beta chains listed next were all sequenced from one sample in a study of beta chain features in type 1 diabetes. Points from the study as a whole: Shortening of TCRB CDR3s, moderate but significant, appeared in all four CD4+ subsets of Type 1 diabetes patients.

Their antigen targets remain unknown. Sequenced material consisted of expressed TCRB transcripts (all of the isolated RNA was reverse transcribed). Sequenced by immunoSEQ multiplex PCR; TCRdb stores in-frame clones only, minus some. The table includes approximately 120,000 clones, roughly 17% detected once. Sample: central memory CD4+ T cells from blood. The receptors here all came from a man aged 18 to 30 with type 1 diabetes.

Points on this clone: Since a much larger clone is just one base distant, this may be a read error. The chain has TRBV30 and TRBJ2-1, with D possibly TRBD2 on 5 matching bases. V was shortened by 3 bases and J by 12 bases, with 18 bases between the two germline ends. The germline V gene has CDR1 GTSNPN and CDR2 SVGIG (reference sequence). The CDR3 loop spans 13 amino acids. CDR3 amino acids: CAWRSGSSVGQFF. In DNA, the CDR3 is TGTGCCTGGAGGTCGGGAAGCTCGGTCGGGCAGTTCTTC.

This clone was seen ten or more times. CDR3 sequence (DNA): TGCGCCAGCAGCCAAGGAGGGACTAGCGGGAGTTGGGAGCAGTTCTTC. This sequence encodes CASSQGGTSGSWEQFF. The chain recombines TRBV4-1 with TRBJ2-1, with TRBD2 matching 14 bases. Germline V CDR1 and CDR2: MGHRA, YSYEKL. J was trimmed by 10 bases and V by 1 base; bases with no gene match: 6. CDR3 size: 16 residues.

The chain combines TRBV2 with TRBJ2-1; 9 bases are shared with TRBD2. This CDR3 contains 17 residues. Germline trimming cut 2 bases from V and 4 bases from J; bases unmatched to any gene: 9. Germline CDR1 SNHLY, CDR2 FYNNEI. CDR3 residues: CASSEWAASGVYNEQFF. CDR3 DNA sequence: TGTGCCAGCAGTGAATGGGCGGCTAGCGGGGTTTACAATGAGCAGTTCTTC.

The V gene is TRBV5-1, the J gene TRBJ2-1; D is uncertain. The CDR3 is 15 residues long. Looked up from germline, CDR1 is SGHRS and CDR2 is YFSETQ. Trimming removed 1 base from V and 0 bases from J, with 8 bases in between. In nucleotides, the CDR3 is TGCGCCAGCAGCTTGCCGGTGAGCTCCTACAATGAGCAGTTCTTC. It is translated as CASSLPVSSYNEQFF.

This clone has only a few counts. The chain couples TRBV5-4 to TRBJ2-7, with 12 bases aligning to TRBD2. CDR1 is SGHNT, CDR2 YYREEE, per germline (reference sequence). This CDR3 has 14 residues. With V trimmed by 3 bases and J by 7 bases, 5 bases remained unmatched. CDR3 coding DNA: TGTGCCAGCAGCTCGACTAGCGGGAGCCGGGAGCAGTACTTC. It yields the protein CASSSTSGSREQYF.

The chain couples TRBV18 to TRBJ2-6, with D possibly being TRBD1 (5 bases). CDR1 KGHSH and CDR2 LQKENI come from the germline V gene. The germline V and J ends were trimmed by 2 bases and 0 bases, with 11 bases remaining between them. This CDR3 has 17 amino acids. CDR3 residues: CASSPGAPISGANVLTF. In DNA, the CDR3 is TGTGCCAGCTCACCAGGGGCCCCTATCTCTGGGGCCAACGTCCTGACTTTC.

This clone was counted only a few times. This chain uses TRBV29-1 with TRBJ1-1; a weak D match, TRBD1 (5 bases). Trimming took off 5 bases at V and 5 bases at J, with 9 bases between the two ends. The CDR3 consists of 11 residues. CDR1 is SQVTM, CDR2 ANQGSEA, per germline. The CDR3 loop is CSVPGGTEAFF. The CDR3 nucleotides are TGCAGCGTTCCGGGGGGTACTGAAGCTTTCTTT.

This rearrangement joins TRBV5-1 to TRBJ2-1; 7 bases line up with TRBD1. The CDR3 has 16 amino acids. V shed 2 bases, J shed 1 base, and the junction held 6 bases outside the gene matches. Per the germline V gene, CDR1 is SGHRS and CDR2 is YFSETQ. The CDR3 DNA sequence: TGCGCCAGCAGCTTAACGGGACAGTTTTCCTACAATGAGCAGTTCTTC. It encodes CASSLTGQFSYNEQFF.

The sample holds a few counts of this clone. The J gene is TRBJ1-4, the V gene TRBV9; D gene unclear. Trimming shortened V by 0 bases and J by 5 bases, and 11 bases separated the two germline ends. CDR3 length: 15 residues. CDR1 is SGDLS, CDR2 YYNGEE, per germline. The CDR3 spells CASSVEIDRNEKLFF. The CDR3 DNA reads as TGTGCCAGCAGCGTAGAGATCGACCGAAATGAAAAACTGTTTTTT.

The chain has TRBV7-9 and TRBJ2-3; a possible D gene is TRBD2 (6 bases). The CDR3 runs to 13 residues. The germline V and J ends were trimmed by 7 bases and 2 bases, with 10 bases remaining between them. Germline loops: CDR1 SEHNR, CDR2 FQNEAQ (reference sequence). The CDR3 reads CASKEGYTDTQYF. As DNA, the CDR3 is TGTGCCAGCAAGGAGGGTTACACAGATACGCAGTATTTT.

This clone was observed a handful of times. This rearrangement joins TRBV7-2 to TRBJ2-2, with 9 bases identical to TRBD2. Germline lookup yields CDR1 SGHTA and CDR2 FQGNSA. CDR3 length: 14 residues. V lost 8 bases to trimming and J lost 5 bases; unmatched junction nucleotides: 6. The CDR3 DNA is TGTGCCAGCGGTAGCGGGAGACGGACCGGGGAGCTGTTTTTT. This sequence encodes CASGSGRRTGELFF.

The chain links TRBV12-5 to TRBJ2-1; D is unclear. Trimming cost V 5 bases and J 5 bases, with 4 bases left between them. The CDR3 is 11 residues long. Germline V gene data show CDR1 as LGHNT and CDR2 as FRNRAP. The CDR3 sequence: CASGLNNEQFF. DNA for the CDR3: TGTGCTAGTGGTCTAAACAATGAGCAGTTCTTC.

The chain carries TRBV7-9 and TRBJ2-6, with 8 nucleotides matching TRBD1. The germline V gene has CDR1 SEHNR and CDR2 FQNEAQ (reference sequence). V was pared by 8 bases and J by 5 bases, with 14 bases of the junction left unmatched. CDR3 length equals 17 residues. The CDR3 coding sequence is TGTGCCAGCGTGGATGGGGACAGGCGACGTCGGGCCAACGTCCTGACTTTC. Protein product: CASVDGDRRRRANVLTF. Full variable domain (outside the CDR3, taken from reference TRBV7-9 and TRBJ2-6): DTGVSQNPRHKITKRGQNVTFRCDPISEHNRLYWYRQTLGQGPEFLTYFQNEAQLEKSRLLSDRFSAERPKGSFSTLEIQRTEQGDSAMYLCASVDGDRRRRANVLTFGAGSRLTVL.

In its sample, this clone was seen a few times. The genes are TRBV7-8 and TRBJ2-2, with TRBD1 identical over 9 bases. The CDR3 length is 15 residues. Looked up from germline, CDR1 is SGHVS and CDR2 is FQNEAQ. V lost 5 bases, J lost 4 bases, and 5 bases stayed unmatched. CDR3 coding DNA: TGTGCCAGCAGCAAACGGGACAGGGCCACCGGGGAGCTGTTTTTT. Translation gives CASSKRDRATGELFF.

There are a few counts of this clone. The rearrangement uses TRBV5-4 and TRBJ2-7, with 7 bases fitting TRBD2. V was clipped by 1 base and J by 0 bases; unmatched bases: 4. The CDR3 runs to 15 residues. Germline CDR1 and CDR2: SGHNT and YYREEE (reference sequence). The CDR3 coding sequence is TGTGCCAGCAGCTTGTCCCTAGCGGCCTCCTACGAGCAGTACTTC. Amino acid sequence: CASSLSLAASYEQYF.

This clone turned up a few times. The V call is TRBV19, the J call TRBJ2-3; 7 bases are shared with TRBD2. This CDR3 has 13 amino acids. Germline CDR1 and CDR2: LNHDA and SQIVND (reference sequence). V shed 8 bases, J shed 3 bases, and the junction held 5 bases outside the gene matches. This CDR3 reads CASRGSGTDTQYF. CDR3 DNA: TGTGCCAGTCGGGGTAGCGGGACAGATACGCAGTATTTT.

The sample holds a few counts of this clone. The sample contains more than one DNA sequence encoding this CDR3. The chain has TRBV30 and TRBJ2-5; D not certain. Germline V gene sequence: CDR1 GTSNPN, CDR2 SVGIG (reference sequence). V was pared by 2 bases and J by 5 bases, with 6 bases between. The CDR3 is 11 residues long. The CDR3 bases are TGTGCCTGGAGTACCGGCGAGACCCAGTACTTC. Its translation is CAWSTGETQYF.